Given below is one T cell receptor (beta chain) in context. Clones were sequenced by immunoSEQ multiplex PCR, and TCRdb holds only the in-frame ones, with some missing. The profile shows about 80,000 clones, about 85% of them singletons. The data were obtained in a study of T cell responses to AZD1222 COVID-19 vaccine. The V and J ends lost 5 bases and 5 bases respectively, with 13 bases between them. CDR3 length equals 14 residues. Germline V gives CDR1 PRHDT, CDR2 FYEKMQ (reference sequence). Sequences were derived from peripheral blood, sampled on day 0 of AZD1222 vaccination. The TCR was taken from an adult in good health. V gene TRBV13 combines with J gene TRBJ2-1, with D possibly matching TRBD2 (6 bases). CDR3 bases: TGTGCCAGCAGCGGCCGGGACTTTAACAATGAGCAGTTCTTC. It translates to CASSGRDFNNEQFF.